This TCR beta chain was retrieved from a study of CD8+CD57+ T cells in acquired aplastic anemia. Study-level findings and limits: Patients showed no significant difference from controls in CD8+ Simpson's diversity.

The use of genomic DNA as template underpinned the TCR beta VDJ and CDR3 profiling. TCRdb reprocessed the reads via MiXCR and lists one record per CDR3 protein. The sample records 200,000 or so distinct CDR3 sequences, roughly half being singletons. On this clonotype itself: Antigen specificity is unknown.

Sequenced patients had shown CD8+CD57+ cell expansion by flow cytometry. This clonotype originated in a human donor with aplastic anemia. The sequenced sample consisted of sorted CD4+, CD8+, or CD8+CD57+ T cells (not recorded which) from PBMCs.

The CDR3 sequence is CASSDERGALNEQFF. Here the CDR3 DNA reads TGCGCCAGCAGTGACGAGCGGGGGGCTTTGAATGAGCAGTTCTTC. The V and J genes are TRBV10-2 and TRBJ2-1; TRBD2 agrees at 9 bases. CDR1 WSHSY and CDR2 SAAADI come from the germline V gene. This CDR3 is built from 15 residues. After removal of 3 bases from V and 7 bases from J, the junction contained 7 bases not matched to a gene.